This T cell receptor (beta chain) was sequenced during a study of early T cells in non-severe SARS-CoV-2 infection. CDR3 length: 15 amino acids. V was pared by 4 bases and J by 4 bases, with 7 bases of the junction left unmatched. Germline V CDR1 and CDR2: MNHEY, SVGAGI. TCRdb analysed the 5' RACE reads with MiXCR anew, one entry per CDR3 protein. Of 49,000 or so distinct CDR3 sequences in the sample, under 7% are singletons; the top ten hold about 2.7%. This clonotype has a count of ten or more. The sequence came from an adult who was a healthcare worker with PCR-confirmed SARS-CoV-2 infection or an uninfected control (not recorded which). The sample was whole blood, taken at baseline. V usage is TRBV6-5 and J usage is TRBJ2-7; TRBD2 matches 10 bases. The CDR3 nucleotides read TGTGCCAGCAGTTCCCCTCTAGCGGGAGATTACGAGCAGTACTTC. Its protein is CASSSPLAGDYEQYF.